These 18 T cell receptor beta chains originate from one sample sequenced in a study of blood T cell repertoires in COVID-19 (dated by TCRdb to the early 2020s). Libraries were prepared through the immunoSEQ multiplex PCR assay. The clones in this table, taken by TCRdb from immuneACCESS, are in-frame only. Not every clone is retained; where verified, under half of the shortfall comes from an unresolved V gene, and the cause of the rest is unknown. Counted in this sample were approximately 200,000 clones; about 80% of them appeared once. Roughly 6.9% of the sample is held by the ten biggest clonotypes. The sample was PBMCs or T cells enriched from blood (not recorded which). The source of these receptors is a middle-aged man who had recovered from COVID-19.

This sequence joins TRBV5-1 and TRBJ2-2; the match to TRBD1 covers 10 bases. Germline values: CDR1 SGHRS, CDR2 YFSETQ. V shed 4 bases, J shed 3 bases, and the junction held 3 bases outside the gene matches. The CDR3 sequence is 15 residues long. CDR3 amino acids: CASSTGTGDTGELFF. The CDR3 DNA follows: TGCGCCAGCAGCACGGGGACAGGGGACACCGGGGAGCTGTTTTTT. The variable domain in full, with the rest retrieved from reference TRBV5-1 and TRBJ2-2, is KAGVTQTPRYLIKTRGQQVTLSCSPISGHRSVSWYQQTPGQGLQFLFEYFSETQRNKGNFPGRFSGRQFSNSRSEMNVSTLELGDSALYLCASSTGTGDTGELFFGEGSRLTVL.

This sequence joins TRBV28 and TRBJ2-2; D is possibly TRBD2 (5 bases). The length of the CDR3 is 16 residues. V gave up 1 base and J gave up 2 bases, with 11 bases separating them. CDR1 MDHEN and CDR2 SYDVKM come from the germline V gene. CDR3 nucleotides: TGTGCCAGCAGTTTATATGCCGGGGTCAACACCGGGGAGCTGTTTTTT. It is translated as CASSLYAGVNTGELFF.

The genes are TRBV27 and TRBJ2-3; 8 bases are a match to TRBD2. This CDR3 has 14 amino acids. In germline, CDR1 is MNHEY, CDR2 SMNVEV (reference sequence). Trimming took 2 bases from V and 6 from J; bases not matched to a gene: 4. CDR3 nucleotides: TGTGCCAGCAGTTTAGCGGGGGGAACGGATACGCAGTATTTT. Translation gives CASSLAGGTDTQYF.

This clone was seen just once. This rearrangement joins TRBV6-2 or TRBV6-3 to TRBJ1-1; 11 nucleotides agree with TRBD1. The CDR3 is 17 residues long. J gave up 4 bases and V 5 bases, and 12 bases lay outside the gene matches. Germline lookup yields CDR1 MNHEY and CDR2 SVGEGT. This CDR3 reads CASSRTGGLLGSTEAFF. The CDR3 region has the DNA TGTGCCAGCAGTAGGACAGGGGGCTTGCTTGGGAGCACTGAAGCTTTCTTT.

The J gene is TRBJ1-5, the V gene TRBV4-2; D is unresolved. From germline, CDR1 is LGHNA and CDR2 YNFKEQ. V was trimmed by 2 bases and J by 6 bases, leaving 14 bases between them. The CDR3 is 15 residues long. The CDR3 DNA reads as TGTGCCAGCAGCCAACCCGGAACAGCCCTTCAGCCCCAGCATTTT. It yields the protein CASSQPGTALQPQHF.

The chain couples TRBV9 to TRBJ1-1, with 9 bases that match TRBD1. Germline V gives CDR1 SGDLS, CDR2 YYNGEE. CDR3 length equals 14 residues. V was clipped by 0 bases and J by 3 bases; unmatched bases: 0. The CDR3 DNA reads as TGTGCCAGCAGCGTAGGACAGGGGGACACTGAAGCTTTCTTT. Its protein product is CASSVGQGDTEAFF.

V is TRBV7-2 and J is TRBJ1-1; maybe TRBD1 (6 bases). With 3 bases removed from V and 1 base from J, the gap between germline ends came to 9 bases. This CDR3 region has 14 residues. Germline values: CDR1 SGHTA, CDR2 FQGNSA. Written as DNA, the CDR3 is TGTGCCAGCAGCTTTGGACAGACGAACACTGAAGCTTTCTTT. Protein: CASSFGQTNTEAFF.

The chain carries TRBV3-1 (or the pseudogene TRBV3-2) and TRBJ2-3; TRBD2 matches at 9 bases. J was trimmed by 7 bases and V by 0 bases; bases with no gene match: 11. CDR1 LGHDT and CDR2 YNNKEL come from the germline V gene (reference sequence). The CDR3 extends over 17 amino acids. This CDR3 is CASSQDRGLAGHYTQYF. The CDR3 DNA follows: TGTGCCAGCAGCCAAGATAGGGGGCTAGCGGGGCATTATACGCAGTATTTT.

DNA for the CDR3: TGTGCCAGCAGTTTTCGGTCTGCAACTAATGAAAAACTGTTTTTT. Its translation is CASSFRSATNEKLFF. This chain connects TRBV28 to TRBJ1-4, with unresolved D. Germline CDR1 and CDR2: MDHEN and SYDVKM. CDR3 length: 15 residues. V lost 3 bases, J lost 0 bases, and 8 bases lay in between. The whole variable domain, filled in from reference TRBV28 and TRBJ1-4, reads DVKVTQSSRYLVKRTGEKVFLECVQDMDHENMFWYRQDPGLGLRLIYFSYDVKMKEKGDIPEGYSVSREKKERFSLILESASTNQTSMYLCASSFRSATNEKLFFGSGTQLSVL.

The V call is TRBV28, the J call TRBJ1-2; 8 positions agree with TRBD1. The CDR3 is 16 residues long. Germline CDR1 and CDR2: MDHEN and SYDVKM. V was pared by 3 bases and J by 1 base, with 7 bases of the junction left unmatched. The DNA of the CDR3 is TGTGCCAGCAGTTTGTGGACAGGGCCCATTAACTATGGCTACACCTTC. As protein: CASSLWTGPINYGYTF.

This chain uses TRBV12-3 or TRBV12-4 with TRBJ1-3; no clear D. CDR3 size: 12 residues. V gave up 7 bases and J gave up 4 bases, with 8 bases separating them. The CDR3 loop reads CASIGVGNTIYF. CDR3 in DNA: TGTGCCAGCATCGGAGTGGGAAACACCATATATTTT.

The CDR3 loop reads CASSGGQKWQPQHF. CDR3 DNA: TGCGCCAGCAGTGGAGGACAGAAATGGCAGCCCCAGCATTTT. The genes are TRBV10-1 and TRBJ1-5; D perhaps matches TRBD1 (6 bases). Germline V gives CDR1 WNHNN, CDR2 SYGVQD (reference sequence). The CDR3 covers 14 residues. Trimming shortened V by 4 bases and J by 7 bases, and 14 bases separated the two germline ends.

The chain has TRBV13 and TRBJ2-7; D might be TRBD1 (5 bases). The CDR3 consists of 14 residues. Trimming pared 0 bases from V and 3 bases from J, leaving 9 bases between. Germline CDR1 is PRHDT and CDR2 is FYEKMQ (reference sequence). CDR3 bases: TGTGCCAGCAGCTTAGGGGCAGGGAACTACGAGCAGTACTTC. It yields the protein CASSLGAGNYEQYF. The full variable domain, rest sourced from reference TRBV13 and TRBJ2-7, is AAGVIQSPRHLIKEKRETATLKCYPIPRHDTVYWYQQGPGQDPQFLISFYEKMQSDKGSIPDRFSAQQFSDYHSELNMSSLELGDSALYFCASSLGAGNYEQYFGPGTRLTVT.

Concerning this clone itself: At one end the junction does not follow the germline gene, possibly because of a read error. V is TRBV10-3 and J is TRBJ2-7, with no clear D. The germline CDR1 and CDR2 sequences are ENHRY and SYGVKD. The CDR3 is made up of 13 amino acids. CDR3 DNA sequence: TGTGTCATCAGTGAGACGCAACTCTACGAGCAGTACTTC. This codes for CVISETQLYEQYF.

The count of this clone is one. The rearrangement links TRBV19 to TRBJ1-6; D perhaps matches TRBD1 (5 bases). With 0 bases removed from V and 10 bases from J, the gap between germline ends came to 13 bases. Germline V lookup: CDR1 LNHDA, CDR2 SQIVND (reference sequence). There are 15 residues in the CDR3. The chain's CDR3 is CASSIEWRGPSPLHF. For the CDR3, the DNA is TGTGCCAGTAGTATAGAATGGCGGGGACCCTCACCCCTCCACTTT.

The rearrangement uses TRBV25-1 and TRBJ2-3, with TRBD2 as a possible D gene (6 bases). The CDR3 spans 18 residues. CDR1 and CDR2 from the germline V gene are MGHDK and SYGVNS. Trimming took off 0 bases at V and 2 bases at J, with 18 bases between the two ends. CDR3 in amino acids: CASSEYWEFGGVTDTQYF. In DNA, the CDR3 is TGTGCCAGCAGTGAATATTGGGAGTTTGGAGGGGTCACAGATACGCAGTATTTT.

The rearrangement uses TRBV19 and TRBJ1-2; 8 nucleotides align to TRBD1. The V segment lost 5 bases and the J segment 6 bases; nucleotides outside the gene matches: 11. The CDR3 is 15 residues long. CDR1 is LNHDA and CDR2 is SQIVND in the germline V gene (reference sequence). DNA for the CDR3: TGTGCCAGTAGTCCTGGACAGGGTGGGTCCGATGGCTACACCTTC. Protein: CASSPGQGGSDGYTF.

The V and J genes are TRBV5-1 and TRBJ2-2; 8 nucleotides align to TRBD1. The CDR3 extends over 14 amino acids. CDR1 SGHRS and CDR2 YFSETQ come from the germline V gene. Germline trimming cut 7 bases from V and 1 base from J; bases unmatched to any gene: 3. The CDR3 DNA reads TGCGCCAGCTTGACAGGGGAGAACACCGGGGAGCTGTTTTTT. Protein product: CASLTGENTGELFF.